The 9 T cell receptor beta chains below all came from one sample that was sequenced in a study of blood T cells in healthy people across ages. Then a second PCR, running roughly 7 to 12 cycles, was carried out with a sample-barcoded 5' primer and a J-beta primer mix. TCRdb re-analysed the 5' RACE reads in MiXCR, keeping a single row per CDR3 protein. The data hold roughly 800,000 distinct CDR3 sequences, with around a quarter observed a single time. The same sample was also used in a study of T cells of mothers and their children.

The sequenced sample consisted of blood. Receptor source: a boy aged 10-17 years in good health.

Points on this clonotype: Mismatch with germline at one junction end may stem from a read error. The rearrangement joins TRBV6-5 to TRBJ1-1; D not certain. Germline assignment: CDR1 MNHEY and CDR2 SVGAGI. The CDR3 is 14 residues long. The CDR3 region has the DNA TGTGCCAGCAAAGGAGCCCTGCCGGGCACTGAGGCTTTCTTT. This encodes CASKGALPGTEAFF.

The chain carries TRBV20-1 and TRBJ2-3; the match to TRBD1 covers 7 bases. There are 17 residues in the CDR3. V lost 3 bases to trimming and J lost 0 bases; unmatched junction nucleotides: 12. Germline V lookup: CDR1 DFQATT, CDR2 SNEGSKA (reference sequence). In DNA form, the CDR3 reads TGCAGTGCTAGGGGGGTACAGGGGACACCTAGCACAGATACGCAGTATTTT. Its protein product is CSARGVQGTPSTDTQYF.

This clonotype was recorded a few times. The V call is TRBV20-1, the J call TRBJ1-2; D possibly corresponds to TRBD1 (5 bases). The V end was cut by 0 bases, the J end by 4 bases, with 12 bases between. The CDR3 runs 14 residues. Germline assignment: CDR1 DFQATT and CDR2 SNEGSKA (reference sequence). In DNA form, the CDR3 reads TGCAGTGCTAGAGATCCCAGGGACGCCTATGGCTACACCTTC. This sequence encodes CSARDPRDAYGYTF.

The chain couples TRBV19 to TRBJ2-5, with D hard to call. Per the germline V gene, CDR1 is LNHDA and CDR2 is SQIVND (reference sequence). CDR3 length: 14 amino acids. V dropped 0 bases and J dropped 5 bases, with 10 bases sitting between them. In DNA, the CDR3 is TGTGCCAGTAGTATAGATCCAGGACGCGAGACCCAGTACTTC. As protein: CASSIDPGRETQYF.

The table lists this clonotype with a few counts. The gene calls are TRBV7-3 and TRBJ2-5; D gene unclear. Germline V gene sequence: CDR1 SGHTA, CDR2 FQGTGA. CDR3 length: 16 residues. The V end was cut by 0 bases, the J end by 2 bases, with 13 bases between. DNA for the CDR3: TGTGCCAGCAGCTTAACAGCTTCCAGCAGACAAGAGACCCAGTACTTC. This encodes CASSLTASSRQETQYF.

A few counts support this clonotype. This chain joins TRBV7-3 and TRBJ2-3, with D unresolved. The CDR3 covers 13 residues. Germline CDR1 is SGHTA and CDR2 is FQGTGA. Between the trimmed V and J ends, which lost 2 bases and 5 bases, there was a span of 8 bases. CDR3 residues: CASSLLVGDTQYF. DNA for the CDR3: TGTGCCAGCAGCTTATTAGTAGGAGATACGCAGTATTTT.

This chain joins TRBV12-3 or TRBV12-4 and TRBJ1-2; D not certain. The germline V and J ends were trimmed by 0 bases and 8 bases, with 10 bases remaining between them. The CDR3 length is 13 residues. CDR3 sequence reads: CASSLAVQPGYTF. CDR3 DNA sequence: TGTGCCAGCAGTTTAGCGGTTCAACCGGGCTACACCTTC.

This clonotype showed up just a few times. V is TRBV4-2 and J is TRBJ2-1; 9 bases agree with TRBD1. Per germline, CDR1 LGHNA and CDR2 YNFKEQ. CDR3 length: 14 residues. Losses at the gene ends were 1 base for V and 8 bases for J; bases not matched to a gene: 3. The CDR3 loop reads CASSQGQGVDEQFF. The CDR3 DNA reads as TGTGCCAGCAGCCAAGGACAGGGGGTTGATGAGCAGTTCTTC.

CDR3 in DNA: TGCGCCAGCAGCCAAGATTGGGAGGGCACGGGACTAGGTAACAATGAGCAGTTCTTC. This translates into CASSQDWEGTGLGNNEQFF. This sequence joins TRBV4-3 and TRBJ2-1, with 8 bases that match TRBD2. Looked up from germline, CDR1 is LGHNA and CDR2 is YSLEER. Trimming cost V 0 bases and J 5 bases; bases outside gene matches: 15. This CDR3 is 19 amino acids long.